This T cell receptor (beta chain) was captured by sequencing in a study of blood T cell repertoires in COVID-19. Study at large: Acute and convalescent COVID-19 samples came from the United States, Italy and Spain. T cells, B-cell-depleted T cells, or PBMCs provided the cDNA or gDNA that served as material.

Seattle researchers signed up patients amid active infection and tracked them longitudinally. Per the original data handling: Estimation of nucleated cell counts relied on the amplification of reference gene primers. Assay used: immunoSEQ multiplex PCR; TCRdb lists only in-frame clones, some missing. Clone size and the V and J calls come from that table; the DNA yielded D and trimming. The data hold 400,000 or so clones, with approximately 91% observed a single time. The germline gives CDR1 KGHSH, CDR2 LQKENI. The CDR3 runs to 15 residues. V dropped 0 bases and J dropped 7 bases, with 12 bases sitting between them.

Sequenced: peripheral blood. V usage is TRBV18 and J usage is TRBJ1-4; weak D call: TRBD1 (5 bases). The clonotype was recovered from a woman aged 40 to 50 with COVID-19, enrolled during active disease. CDR3 bases: TGTGCCAGCTCACCACCGGGGCAGAGTGGTGAAAAACTGTTTTTT. Its translation: CASSPPGQSGEKLFF.